One and the same sample provided the 23 T cell receptor beta chains below, sequenced in a study of blood T cells in healthy people across ages. Primed by a sample-barcoded 5' primer and a J-beta primer mix, a second PCR proceeded for about 6 to 11 cycles. TCRdb redid the calling of the 5' RACE reads with MiXCR, one entry per CDR3 protein. The data hold roughly 2 million distinct CDR3 sequences, with 49% observed a single time. Sequenced: blood. These receptors originate from a woman aged 40 to 50 in good health.

V is TRBV20-1 and J is TRBJ1-6; 7 bases are shared with TRBD1. Germline-derived CDR1 and CDR2 are DFQATT and SNEGSKA (reference sequence). CDR3 length: 12 amino acids. After removal of 4 bases from V and 8 bases from J, the junction contained 2 bases not matched to a gene. CDR3 amino acids: CSAITGDSPLHF. CDR3 in DNA: TGCAGTGCTATCACAGGGGATTCACCCCTCCACTTT.

This clonotype was observed a handful of times. The J gene is TRBJ2-7, the V gene TRBV20-1; the D gene is possibly TRBD1 (6 bases). Per the germline V gene, CDR1 is DFQATT and CDR2 is SNEGSKA (reference sequence). The CDR3 consists of 15 residues. Trimming removed 5 bases from V and 0 bases from J, with 17 bases in between. CDR3 region: CSAPLPQGPSYEQYF. For the CDR3, the DNA is TGCAGTGCTCCTCTCCCACAGGGCCCCTCCTACGAGCAGTACTTC.

The chain has TRBV5-1 and TRBJ2-3, with D possibly TRBD1 on 6 matching bases. In germline, CDR1 is SGHRS, CDR2 YFSETQ. The length of the CDR3 is 13 residues. Trimming removed 0 bases from V and 12 bases from J, with 14 bases in between. The CDR3 loop is CASSLAETGNQYF. The CDR3 DNA reads TGCGCCAGCAGCTTGGCGGAGACAGGCAACCAGTATTTT. Based on the CDR3 plus reference TRBV5-1 and TRBJ2-3, the full variable domain is KAGVTQTPRYLIKTRGQQVTLSCSPISGHRSVSWYQQTPGQGLQFLFEYFSETQRNKGNFPGRFSGRQFSNSRSEMNVSTLELGDSALYLCASSLAETGNQYFGPGTRLTVL.

This clonotype was observed a few times. V gene TRBV20-1 combines with J gene TRBJ2-7; D gene uncertain. Trimming cost V 7 bases and J 0 bases, with 13 bases left between them. This CDR3 region has 13 residues. The germline CDR1 and CDR2 sequences are DFQATT and SNEGSKA (reference sequence). In nucleotides, the CDR3 is TGCAGTGTGCCTGAACTGAGCTCCTACGAGCAGTACTTC. Protein: CSVPELSSYEQYF.

This clonotype was found a few times. The J gene is TRBJ2-4, the V gene TRBV7-2, with 10 positions matching TRBD1. The V segment lost 7 bases and the J segment 5 bases; nucleotides outside the gene matches: 8. Per the germline V gene, CDR1 is SGHTA and CDR2 is FQGNSA. This CDR3 has 15 residues. The CDR3 coding sequence is TGTGCCAGCACCCAGGACAGGGGGTGGGAAAACATTCAGTACTTC. Translated: CASTQDRGWENIQYF.

J is TRBJ2-4 and V is TRBV29-1; 9 nucleotides agree with TRBD2. From germline, CDR1 is SQVTM and CDR2 ANQGSEA. Trimming at V came to 4 bases and at J to 9 bases, leaving 7 bases not matched to a gene. The CDR3 is 13 residues long. The chain's CDR3 is CSVGEGLAGIQYF. The CDR3, as DNA: TGCAGCGTTGGAGAGGGACTAGCAGGCATTCAGTACTTC. The whole variable domain, remainder taken from reference TRBV29-1 and TRBJ2-4, is SAVISQKPSRDICQRGTSLTIQCQVDSQVTMMFWYRQQPGQSLTLIATANQGSEATYESGFVIDKFPISRPNLTFSTLTVSNMSPEDSSIYLCSVGEGLAGIQYFGAGTRLSVL.

The sample holds a few counts of this clonotype. This rearrangement joins TRBV29-1 to TRBJ2-5; 8 bases line up with TRBD2. Germline assignment: CDR1 SQVTM and CDR2 ANQGSEA. The CDR3 is made up of 13 amino acids. V lost 7 bases and J lost 7; bases outside the gene matches: 11. The CDR3 region is CSGTLTSEGTQYF. The CDR3 DNA is TGCAGCGGTACCTTGACTAGCGAGGGGACCCAGTACTTC.

This clonotype was counted once. This chain connects TRBV6-2 or TRBV6-3 to TRBJ2-7, with TRBD1 as a possible D gene (6 bases). Gene TRBJ2-5 matches the end of the DNA better, so the J call may be wrong. The germline gives CDR1 MNHEY, CDR2 SVGEGT. The CDR3 has 14 amino acids. CDR3 sequence: CASRPRGAEETQYF. The CDR3 DNA sequence: TGTGCCAGCAGACCCAGGGGCGCGGAGGAGACCCAGTACTTC.

This chain joins TRBV6-5 and TRBJ2-4, with TRBD2 matching over 7 bases. J gave up 7 bases and V 6 bases, and 12 bases lay outside the gene matches. The CDR3 spans 15 residues. Per germline, CDR1 MNHEY and CDR2 SVGAGI. The chain's CDR3 is CASRPFGGLTNIQYF. CDR3 DNA sequence: TGTGCCAGCAGGCCCTTCGGGGGGTTGACGAACATTCAGTACTTC.

V and J are TRBV6-2 or TRBV6-3 and TRBJ1-2, with 7 bases lining up with TRBD1. The junction had 7 bases not matched to a gene; V was cut back by 0 bases and J by 0 bases. The CDR3 loop spans 17 amino acids. Germline CDR1 is MNHEY and CDR2 is SVGEGT. The CDR3 DNA reads as TGTGCCAGCAGTTACTCGGCAGGGGGATTAGCTAACTATGGCTACACCTTC. Translated, it gives CASSYSAGGLANYGYTF.

This clonotype appeared a few times. V usage is TRBV5-1 and J usage is TRBJ1-4; 9 positions match TRBD1. V lost 3 bases and J lost 8; bases outside the gene matches: 5. Germline loops: CDR1 SGHRS, CDR2 YFSETQ. The CDR3 covers 14 residues. CDR3: CASSWGTGLEKLFF. In nucleotides, the CDR3 is TGCGCCAGCAGCTGGGGGACAGGGCTAGAAAAACTGTTTTTT.

This rearrangement joins TRBV5-1 to TRBJ2-4, with D uncertain. This CDR3 is 13 amino acids long. The V gene's germline CDR1 is SGHRS and CDR2 YFSETQ. Trimming took off 1 base at V and 5 bases at J, with 7 bases between the two ends. Here the CDR3 reads CASSLSQQNIQYF. The DNA for the CDR3 is TGCGCCAGCAGCTTGAGCCAGCAAAACATTCAGTACTTC.

There are a few counts of this clonotype. The chain is built from TRBV4-1 and TRBJ2-4; TRBD2 might be the D (5 bases). This CDR3 region has 13 residues. V gave up 0 bases and J gave up 13 bases, with 13 bases separating them. CDR1 MGHRA and CDR2 YSYEKL come from the germline V gene. Here the CDR3 DNA reads TGCGCCAGCAGCCAAGAGGGAGTTGCTCAGCAGTACTTC. Residues: CASSQEGVAQQYF.

The J gene is TRBJ2-6, the V gene TRBV29-1; TRBD1 matches at 8 bases. The CDR3 consists of 14 residues. Germline V gene lookup returns CDR1 SQVTM and CDR2 ANQGSEA. The V segment lost 6 bases and the J segment 2 bases; nucleotides outside the gene matches: 3. DNA for the CDR3: TGCAGCGTCCCGGACAGGGCTGGGGCCAACGTCCTGACTTTC. Protein: CSVPDRAGANVLTF.

This clonotype was found many times. The CDR3 sequence is CSVSRLGTSGDIQYF. DNA for the CDR3: TGCAGCGTTAGCAGACTTGGGACTAGCGGGGACATTCAGTACTTC. The chain carries TRBV29-1 and TRBJ2-4, with TRBD2 matching 13 bases. V lost 5 bases to trimming and J lost 8 bases; unmatched junction nucleotides: 9. Per the germline V gene, CDR1 is SQVTM and CDR2 is ANQGSEA. The CDR3 has 15 residues.

The rearrangement joins TRBV10-3 to TRBJ2-3; 11 positions agree with TRBD2. The length of the CDR3 is 15 residues. V trimming: 0 bases; J trimming: 9 bases; junction bases outside the gene matches: 5. CDR1 and CDR2 from the germline V gene are ENHRY and SYGVKD. Written as DNA, the CDR3 is TGTGCCATCAGTGAGTCGAATAGCGGGGGGGAAACGCAGTATTTT. It yields the protein CAISESNSGGETQYF.

V is TRBV20-1 and J is TRBJ2-1, with TRBD2 matching 10 bases. In germline, CDR1 is DFQATT, CDR2 SNEGSKA (reference sequence). This CDR3 is built from 18 residues. Germline trimming cut 5 bases from V and 4 bases from J; bases unmatched to any gene: 17. The CDR3 DNA is TGCAGTGCTCCTCAACTTTTGCGTACTAGCGGGGATTACAATGAGCAGTTCTTC. Its protein product is CSAPQLLRTSGDYNEQFF.

Only a few counts were recorded for this clonotype. One base away lies a much larger clone, so this may be a sequencing read error. CDR3 coding DNA: TGTGCCAGCAGCCCCGGGACAGGGGGCTACAATGAGCAGTACTTC. Amino acids: CASSPGTGGYNEQYF. V gene TRBV5-5 combines with J gene TRBJ2-1, with 12 bases matching TRBD1. The DNA matches TRBJ2-7 better at its end, which makes the J call doubtful. The CDR3 sequence is 15 residues long. Germline V CDR1 and CDR2: SGHKS, YYEKEE (reference sequence).

This clonotype is a singleton in its sample. Given a much more abundant clone one base away, this may be a read error. V and J are TRBV12-3 or TRBV12-4 and TRBJ2-4, with 9 bases aligning to TRBD1. CDR3 length: 15 residues. Trimming took 6 bases from V and 13 from J; bases not matched to a gene: 16. In nucleotides, the CDR3 is TGTGCCAGCAGATTACAGGACAGGGGAGGTGATACCCAGTACTTC. It codes for CASRLQDRGGDTQYF.

The rearrangement joins TRBV28 to TRBJ2-1; TRBD2 matches 8 bases. The CDR3 consists of 15 residues. Germline loops: CDR1 MDHEN, CDR2 SYDVKM. V lost 8 bases, J lost 0 bases, and 6 bases stayed unmatched. DNA for the CDR3: TGTGCCAGCGATGGCGGGGGGAGCTCCTACAATGAGCAGTTCTTC. It specifies CASDGGGSSYNEQFF.

The gene calls are TRBV2 and TRBJ1-4; 10 bases map to TRBD1. J gave up 8 bases and V 6 bases, and 12 bases lay outside the gene matches. Germline CDR1 reads SNHLY; CDR2 reads FYNNEI. This CDR3 is built from 16 residues. CDR3 region: CASSHFPGQGREKLFF. The CDR3 coding sequence is TGTGCCAGCAGCCATTTCCCGGGACAGGGGAGGGAAAAACTGTTTTTT.

The chain joins TRBV21-1 to TRBJ2-5; TRBD2 is the table's D call and was not checked against the DNA. TRBV21-1 is described as a pseudogene. CDR3 size: 14 residues. Here the CDR3 DNA reads TGTGCCAGCAGCGCATGCGGGTCGTTAGAGACCCAGTACTTC. It is translated as CASSACGSLETQYF.

V usage is TRBV7-8 and J usage is TRBJ2-7; D perhaps matches TRBD1 (5 bases). The length of the CDR3 is 12 residues. Trimming pared 7 bases from V and 7 bases from J, leaving 14 bases between. Germline V gene data show CDR1 as SGHVS and CDR2 as FQNEAQ. The CDR3 nucleotides read TGTGCCAGCACCAAGTCATCAGGGGAGCAGTACTTC. Amino acid sequence: CASTKSSGEQYF.